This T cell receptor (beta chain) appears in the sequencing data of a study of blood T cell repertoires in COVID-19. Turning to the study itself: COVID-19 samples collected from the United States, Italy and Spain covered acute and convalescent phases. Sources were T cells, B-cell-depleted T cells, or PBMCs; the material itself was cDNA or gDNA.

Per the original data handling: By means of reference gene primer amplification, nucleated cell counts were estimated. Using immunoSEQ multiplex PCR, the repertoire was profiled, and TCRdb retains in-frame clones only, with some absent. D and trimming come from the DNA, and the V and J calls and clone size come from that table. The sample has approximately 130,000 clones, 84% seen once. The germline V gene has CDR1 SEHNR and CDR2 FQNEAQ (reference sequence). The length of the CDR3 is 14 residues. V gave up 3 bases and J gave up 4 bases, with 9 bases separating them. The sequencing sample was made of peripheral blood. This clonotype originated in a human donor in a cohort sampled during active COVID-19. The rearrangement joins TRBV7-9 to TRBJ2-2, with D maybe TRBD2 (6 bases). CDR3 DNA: TGTGCCAGCAGCTTGGAGGGGACCACCGGGGAGCTGTTTTTT. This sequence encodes CASSLEGTTGELFF.